Sequencing of this T cell receptor (beta chain) was carried out in a study of shared clonotypes between healthy human individuals. Study overall: Plates per donor: three CD4 naive, three CD4 memory, two CD8 naive, one CD8 memory.

Assay used: immunoSEQ multiplex PCR; TCRdb lists only in-frame clones, some missing. The sample records hundreds of thousands of clones, 95% to 98% being singletons. In regard to this clone: Its specificity is unknown.

The CDR3 is 17 residues long. V lost 2 bases and J lost 0; bases outside the gene matches: 2. Germline V gene data show CDR1 as MGHRA and CDR2 as YSYEKL. Findings and limits, study-wide: Between a handful of donors, naive CD4 clonotypes were shared at a level of about 5%. Non-shared clonotypes had lower generation probabilities than those shared by all four donors.

The sequence was obtained from a woman aged 25 to 39 in good health. The specimen was naive CD4+ T cells sorted from blood. Subset: CD45RA+ positively selected. This chain connects TRBV4-1 to TRBJ2-3; TRBD2 matches at 13 bases. CDR3 amino acids: CASSQPGLAGSTDTQYF. CDR3 coding DNA: TGCGCCAGCAGCCAACCGGGACTAGCGGGAAGCACAGATACGCAGTATTTT.